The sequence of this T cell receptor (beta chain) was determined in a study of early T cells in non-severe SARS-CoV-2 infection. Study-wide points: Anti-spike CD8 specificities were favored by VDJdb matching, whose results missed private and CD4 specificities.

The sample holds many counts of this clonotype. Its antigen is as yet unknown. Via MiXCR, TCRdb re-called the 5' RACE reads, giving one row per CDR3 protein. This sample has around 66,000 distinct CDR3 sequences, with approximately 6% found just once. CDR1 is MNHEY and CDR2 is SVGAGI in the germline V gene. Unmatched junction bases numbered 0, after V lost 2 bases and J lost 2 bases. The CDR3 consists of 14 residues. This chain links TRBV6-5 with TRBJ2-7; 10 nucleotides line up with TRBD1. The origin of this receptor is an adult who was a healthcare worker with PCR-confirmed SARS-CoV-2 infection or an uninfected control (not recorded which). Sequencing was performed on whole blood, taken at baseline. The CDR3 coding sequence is TGTGCCAGCAGTTACGGGACAGGGGCCTACGAGCAGTACTTC. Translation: CASSYGTGAYEQYF.